Listed below are T cell receptor beta chains from one sample, sequenced in a study of blood T cells in healthy people across ages. Via MiXCR, TCRdb re-called the 5' RACE reads, giving one row per CDR3 protein. Seen here are 500,000 to 600,000 distinct CDR3 sequences, approximately 30% observed once, and the top ten hold approximately 17%. Sample: blood. The receptor source for this set is a woman in her 70s in good health. The CDR3 runs from the conserved cysteine through the conserved F or W. The D gene is left open where the match is weak. Some rows have no size entry. The others give once, few or many, or a class for an expanded clone.

D gene,clone size,V gene,CDR3 length,J gene,CDR3 protein,CDR3 DNA
TRBD2,NA,TRBV6-1,13,TRBJ2-1,CASSRTSENEQFF,TGTGCCAGCAGTAGGACTAGCGAGAATGAGCAGTTCTTC
TRBD1,NA,TRBV7-2,17,TRBJ1-2,CASSLQGQGARTDGYTF,TGTGCCAGCAGCTTACAGGGACAGGGGGCGAGAACGGACGGCTACACCTTC
TRBD2,NA,TRBV5-1,15,TRBJ2-5,CASSPGLAQQETQYF,TGCGCCAGCAGCCCGGGACTAGCACAGCAAGAGACCCAGTACTTC
NA,few,TRBV2,16,TRBJ2-2,CASNRDRSTNTGELFF,TGTGCCAGCAATCGGGACCGCTCTACGAACACCGGGGAGCTGTTTTTT
NA,NA,TRBV5-5,17,TRBJ1-1,CASSLVPTAALNTEAFF,TGTGCCAGCAGCTTGGTTCCCACGGCGGCTTTGAACACTGAAGCTTTCTTT
NA,NA,TRBV7-2,13,TRBJ2-3,CASTQRVVDTQYF,TGTGCCAGCACCCAGCGTGTAGTGGATACGCAGTATTTT
TRBD1,many,TRBV18,14,TRBJ1-1,CASSRQGQNTEAFF,TGTGCCAGCTCTCGACAGGGGCAAAACACTGAAGCTTTCTTT
TRBD2,few,TRBV12-5,20,TRBJ2-7,CASGLVLGTSGGRRSYEQYF,TGTGCTAGTGGTTTGGTACTTGGGACTAGCGGGGGCCGCAGATCCTACGAGCAGTACTTC
NA,NA,TRBV29-1,14,TRBJ2-6,CSVEEGAGANVLTF,TGCAGCGTTGAAGAAGGGGCTGGGGCCAACGTCCTGACTTTC
TRBD2,few,TRBV15,17,TRBJ2-5,CATSRDWGGGFGETQYF,TGTGCCACCAGCAGAGATTGGGGCGGGGGGTTTGGAGAGACCCAGTACTTC
NA,few,TRBV6-5,13,TRBJ2-5,CASRRGALETQYF,TGTGCCAGCAGAAGGGGGGCATTAGAGACCCAGTACTTC
NA,few,TRBV27,17,TRBJ2-5,CASSPFGLAPSRNERFF,TGTGCCAGCAGTCCCTTTGGTCTAGCGCCGTCCCGAAATGAGCGGTTCTTC
NA,many,TRBV7-8,11,TRBJ2-5,CASSLATTQYF,TGTGCCAGCAGCCTCGCAACGACCCAGTACTTC